This T cell receptor beta chain originates from a study of OX40 agonist ivuxolimab in advanced cancers. The length of the CDR3 is 15 residues. Clones were sequenced by immunoSEQ multiplex PCR, and TCRdb holds only the in-frame ones, with some missing. Of roughly 41,000 clones listed, about nine tenths are singletons. This receptor was obtained from an adult with an advanced solid tumor such as melanoma, head and neck, liver or kidney cancer. The sequencing here drew on CD4+ or CD8+ T cells sorted from blood, taken in a trial of the OX40 agonist ivuxolimab. V usage is TRBV21-1 and J usage is TRBJ2-2; TRBD2, the table's D call, was not compared with the DNA. TRBV21-1 is a documented pseudogene. This chain's CDR3 is CASSITTRVTGELFF. For the CDR3, the DNA is TGTGCCAGCAGCATTACAACTAGGGTCACCGGGGAGCTGTTTTTT.